This T cell receptor beta chain comes out of a study of T cell changes during pregnancy in multiple sclerosis. Repertoires were generated with immunoSEQ multiplex PCR, while TCRdb's copy carries only in-frame clones and drops some. This sample has about 49,000 clones, with over 90% found just once. The germline CDR1 and CDR2 sequences are MNHEY and SVGAGI. V dropped 8 bases and J dropped 1; count of bases not matched to a gene: 8. CDR3 size: 15 residues. The chain has TRBV6-5 and TRBJ2-1; 7 bases line up with TRBD1. The TCR originated in a female donor with multiple sclerosis, enrolled in a pregnancy study. Sequenced material: peripheral blood, taken after pregnancy. The CDR3 sequence is CASVPSGGSYNEQFF. CDR3 coding DNA: TGTGCCAGCGTCCCTTCAGGGGGATCCTACAATGAGCAGTTCTTC.